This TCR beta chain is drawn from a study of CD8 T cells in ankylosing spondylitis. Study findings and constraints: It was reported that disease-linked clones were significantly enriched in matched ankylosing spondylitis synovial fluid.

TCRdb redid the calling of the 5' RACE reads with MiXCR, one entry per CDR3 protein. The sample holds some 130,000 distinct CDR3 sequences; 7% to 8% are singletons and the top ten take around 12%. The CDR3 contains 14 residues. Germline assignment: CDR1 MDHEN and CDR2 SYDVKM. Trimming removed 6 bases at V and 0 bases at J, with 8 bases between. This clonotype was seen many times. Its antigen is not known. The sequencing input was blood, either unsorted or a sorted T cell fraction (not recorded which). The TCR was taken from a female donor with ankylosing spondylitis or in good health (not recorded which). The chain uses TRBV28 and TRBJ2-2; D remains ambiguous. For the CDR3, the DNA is TGTGCCAGCAGCAGAACATCGAACACCGGGGAGCTGTTTTTT. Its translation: CASSRTSNTGELFF.